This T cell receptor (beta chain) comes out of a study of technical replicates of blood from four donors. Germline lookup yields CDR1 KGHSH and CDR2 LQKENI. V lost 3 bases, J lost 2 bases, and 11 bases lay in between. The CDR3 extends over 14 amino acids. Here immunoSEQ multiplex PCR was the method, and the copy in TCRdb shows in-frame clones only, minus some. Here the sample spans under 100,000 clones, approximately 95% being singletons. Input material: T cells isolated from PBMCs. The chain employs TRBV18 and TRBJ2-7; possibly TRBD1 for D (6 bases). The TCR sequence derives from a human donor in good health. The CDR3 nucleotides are TGTGCCAGCTCACCGGACAGTTCCACCTACGAGCAGTACTTC. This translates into CASSPDSSTYEQYF.